This T cell receptor (beta chain) derives from a study of cytomegalovirus exposure and HLA in healthy donors. Study-level information: Within the Caucasian-associated ancestry cluster were roughly 81% of the roughly 400 genotyped donors.

Use of 60 Vbeta and 13 Jbeta primers characterized the PCR. Only in-frame clones appear in the TCRdb table, and some are missing; sequencing was by immunoSEQ multiplex PCR. Here the sample spans over 75,000 clones, over 60% being singletons. On this clone itself: The antigen is undetermined.

With 3 bases clipped from V and 3 bases from J, the junction kept 6 bases outside the gene matches. The CDR3 has 15 amino acids. Germline values: CDR1 LNHDA, CDR2 SQIVND (reference sequence). Study outcomes and limitations: Previous analysis showed most TCR beta V segments were productive about 90% or about 30% of the time. What was likely a sequencing artifact was a cluster of highly shared sequence variants.

The sample consisted of PBMCs. The TCR originated in a male donor in good health and CMV-seropositive. This sequence joins TRBV19 and TRBJ2-3, with 7 bases identical to TRBD2. CDR3 DNA sequence: TGTGCCAGTAGTATTGGCGGGGGAAGGACAGATACGCAGTATTTT. It yields the protein CASSIGGGRTDTQYF.